Below are 24 T cell receptor beta chains sequenced from a single sample in a study of T cells in localized non-small cell lung cancer (dated by TCRdb to 2020 to 2022). Library creation used the immunoSEQ multiplex PCR assay. As stored in TCRdb, this immuneACCESS dataset retains in-frame rearrangements with V and J assigned. A fraction of the clones does not appear; measured against another copy, unresolved V genes explain less than half of the discrepancy, and the remainder lacks a known reason. A total of around 53,000 clones appear in this sample, roughly 80% of them only once. In total, the top ten clones hold 3.5% to 5.5% of the sample. The starting material was PBMCs, obtained before any cancer treatment. The origin of the receptors is a woman between 40 and 69 years old with stage II lung adenocarcinoma.

The CDR3 sequence: CASSFTAGGGTDTQYF. CDR3 bases: TGTGCCAGCAGCTTCACGGCAGGGGGAGGCACAGATACGCAGTATTTT. The chain employs TRBV7-3 and TRBJ2-3; 7 bases line up with TRBD1. Germline assignment: CDR1 SGHTA and CDR2 FQGTGA. J gave up 1 base and V 3 bases, and 7 bases lay outside the gene matches. This CDR3 spans 16 amino acids.

The CDR3 sequence: CASSQVDYGYTF. The CDR3 region has the DNA TGTGCCAGCAGCCAAGTGGACTATGGCTACACCTTC. V usage is TRBV4-2 and J usage is TRBJ1-2, with D unclear. The CDR3 consists of 12 residues. Germline CDR1 LGHNA, CDR2 YNFKEQ. V was pared by 1 base and J by 3 bases, with 3 bases between.

The chain is built from TRBV29-1 and TRBJ2-6, with 8 bases that match TRBD1. The trim removed 3 bases at V and 0 bases at J, leaving 4 bases unmatched. Germline lookup yields CDR1 SQVTM and CDR2 ANQGSEA. The CDR3 is 16 residues long. CDR3 bases: TGCAGCGTTGACGGGACAGGTGACTCTGGGGCCAACGTCCTGACTTTC. Protein sequence: CSVDGTGDSGANVLTF.

The chain employs TRBV13 and TRBJ1-5, with a weak D call TRBD1 (5 bases). CDR3 length equals 16 residues. CDR1 is PRHDT and CDR2 is FYEKMQ in the germline V gene (reference sequence). V lost 5 bases and J lost 0, with 14 bases in between. The CDR3 is CASSRGRVDSNQPQHF. The CDR3 nucleotides read TGTGCCAGCAGCCGGGGGAGAGTGGATAGCAATCAGCCCCAGCATTTT.

The chain is built from TRBV2 and TRBJ1-5; unclear D gene. Germline values: CDR1 SNHLY, CDR2 FYNNEI. V gave up 2 bases and J gave up 1 base, with 9 bases separating them. The length of the CDR3 is 15 residues. The CDR3 sequence: CASSEWGRSNQPQHF. As DNA, the CDR3 is TGTGCCAGCAGTGAATGGGGTAGGAGCAATCAGCCCCAGCATTTT.

This clone has only one observation. This chain uses TRBV2 with TRBJ1-1, with TRBD1 as a possible D gene (6 bases). The CDR3 loop spans 14 amino acids. Per germline, CDR1 SNHLY and CDR2 FYNNEI. With 4 bases removed from V and 4 bases from J, the gap between germline ends came to 13 bases. CDR3 nucleotides: TGTGCCAGCAGTGGGGAGGGGGGAGGCACTGAAGCTTTCTTT. It yields the protein CASSGEGGGTEAFF.

CDR3 DNA: TGTGCCAGCAGCTTAGGATCGGGATCCTCTGCCATTCAGTACTTC. Protein product: CASSLGSGSSAIQYF. The rearrangement links TRBV11-2 to TRBJ2-4, with D possibly being TRBD2 (5 bases). Germline V gene sequence: CDR1 SGHAT, CDR2 FQNNGV. The CDR3 contains 15 residues. V was clipped by 1 base and J by 9 bases, with 16 bases between them.

This clone was recorded only once. The CDR3 coding sequence is TGTGCCAGCAGCCGTACAGTGAACACTGAAGCTTTCTTT. The encoded protein is CASSRTVNTEAFF. The V and J genes are TRBV11-2 and TRBJ1-1; D remains ambiguous. The ends were cut back, 5 bases at V and 0 bases at J, with 7 bases in the middle. The CDR3 length is 13 residues. Germline V gene data show CDR1 as SGHAT and CDR2 as FQNNGV.

The chain is built from TRBV6-1 and TRBJ2-3; TRBD2 is a possible D gene (6 bases). V lost 8 bases to trimming and J lost 2 bases, with 17 bases between them. Germline CDR1 is MNHNS and CDR2 is SASEGT. This CDR3 is built from 15 residues. CDR3 residues: CASGRGGPSTDTQYF. The CDR3 DNA reads TGTGCCAGCGGGCGGGGTGGCCCATCCACAGATACGCAGTATTTT.

This clone has a handful of counts. Other nucleotide sequences in the sample specify the same CDR3. This chain links TRBV7-9 with TRBJ2-7; D perhaps matches TRBD1 (6 bases). Trimming left V 2 bases short and J 3 bases short, with 14 bases between. Germline loops: CDR1 SEHNR, CDR2 FQNEAQ (reference sequence). This CDR3 is built from 15 residues. DNA of the CDR3: TGTGCCAGCAGCTTATCGGGGACACGGGACTACGAGCAGTACTTC. Translation gives CASSLSGTRDYEQYF.

This clone was picked up one time. The chain carries TRBV7-8 and TRBJ1-1; D ambiguous. V was cut by 2 bases and J by 1 base, with 8 bases left in between. The CDR3 has 14 residues. CDR1 and CDR2 (germline): SGHVS, FQNEAQ. Here the CDR3 DNA reads TGTGCCAGCAGCTTAAGAACAGAGAACACTGAAGCTTTCTTT. It translates to CASSLRTENTEAFF.

This clone was recorded a few times. The rearrangement links TRBV29-1 to TRBJ1-1; 7 bases are shared with TRBD1. Per the germline V gene, CDR1 is SQVTM and CDR2 is ANQGSEA. The V gene end was trimmed by 5 bases and the J gene end by 1 base; junction bases not matched to a gene: 7. The CDR3 is 14 residues long. CDR3 protein: CSVRQTGQNTEAFF. CDR3 in DNA: TGCAGCGTTAGACAGACAGGGCAGAACACTGAAGCTTTCTTT.

The chain is built from TRBV5-1 and TRBJ1-4; the D gene is possibly TRBD1 (6 bases). This CDR3 region has 14 residues. The germline V and J ends were trimmed by 0 bases and 8 bases, with 11 bases remaining between them. Germline V gene data show CDR1 as SGHRS and CDR2 as YFSETQ. The CDR3: CASSLGQGQEKLFF. The CDR3 nucleotides read TGCGCCAGCAGCTTGGGTCAGGGACAAGAAAAACTGTTTTTT.

J is TRBJ2-7 and V is TRBV5-1, with D unresolved. Trimming shortened V by 4 bases and J by 0 bases, and 11 bases separated the two germline ends. The CDR3 spans 14 residues. Germline values: CDR1 SGHRS, CDR2 YFSETQ. CDR3 amino acids: CASSVTGNSYEQYF. DNA for the CDR3: TGCGCCAGCAGCGTCACGGGTAACTCCTACGAGCAGTACTTC.

The chain is built from TRBV25-1 and TRBJ2-6; D is undetermined. V was pared by 2 bases and J by 0 bases, with 14 bases between. The CDR3 loop spans 18 amino acids. CDR1 is MGHDK, CDR2 SYGVNS, per germline. CDR3 in amino acids: CASSEEGSPSSGANVLTF. The CDR3, as DNA: TGTGCCAGCAGTGAAGAAGGCTCCCCTTCCTCTGGGGCCAACGTCCTGACTTTC. Using reference TRBV25-1 and TRBJ2-6 for the parts outside the CDR3, the full variable domain is EADIYQTPRYLVIGTGKKITLECSQTMGHDKMYWYQQDPGMELHLIHYSYGVNSTEKGDLSSESTVSRIRTEHFPLTLESARPSHTSQYLCASSEEGSPSSGANVLTFGAGSRLTVL.

V is TRBV6-5 and J is TRBJ1-1, with no clear D. The CDR3 is 16 residues long. With 2 bases removed from V and 6 bases from J, the gap between germline ends came to 19 bases. From germline, CDR1 is MNHEY and CDR2 SVGAGI. CDR3 bases: TGTGCCAGCAGTTACGGGTCAGTTGATTCTAGTTCTGAAGCTTTCTTT. Residues: CASSYGSVDSSSEAFF.

The chain carries TRBV15 and TRBJ2-3, with D tentatively TRBD1 or TRBD2 (5 bases each). Germline CDR1 and CDR2: LNHNV and YYDKDF (reference sequence). V lost 0 bases and J lost 0, with 13 bases in between. The CDR3 has 17 amino acids. CDR3 nucleotides: TGTGCCACCAGCAGAGATGCCGGGACGGCTAGCACAGATACGCAGTATTTT. It translates to CATSRDAGTASTDTQYF.

V gene TRBV25-1 combines with J gene TRBJ2-7, with D unresolved. Germline CDR1 MGHDK, CDR2 SYGVNS. The V end was cut by 2 bases, the J end by 5 bases, with 4 bases between. This CDR3 has 11 amino acids. The CDR3: CASSEQDEQYF. The CDR3 DNA reads TGTGCCAGCAGTGAACAGGACGAGCAGTACTTC.

The CDR3 DNA sequence: TGCAGCTCTGAGGCCAGGGCATATGGCTACACCTTC. Protein: CSSEARAYGYTF. The J gene is TRBJ1-2, the V gene TRBV29-1, with a tentative D call TRBD1 (5 bases). The V end was cut by 8 bases, the J end by 5 bases, with 15 bases between. Germline V gene data show CDR1 as SQVTM and CDR2 as ANQGSEA. The CDR3 loop spans 12 amino acids.

The rearrangement joins TRBV5-1 to TRBJ1-1; D is ambiguous. Trimming cost V 2 bases and J 3 bases, with 5 bases left between them. The CDR3 runs 12 residues. Germline V gives CDR1 SGHRS, CDR2 YFSETQ. The CDR3 coding sequence is TGCGCCAGCAGCTTTTCGGACACTGAAGCTTTCTTT. Translation gives CASSFSDTEAFF.

J is TRBJ2-2 and V is TRBV5-4, with a possible D match to TRBD2 (6 bases). The CDR3 loop spans 16 amino acids. V dropped 4 bases and J dropped 3 bases, with 16 bases sitting between them. Germline loops: CDR1 SGHNT, CDR2 YYREEE (reference sequence). The DNA for the CDR3 is TGTGCCAGCAGCCCGGGAGAAGGAAAGCACACCGGGGAGCTGTTTTTT. It specifies CASSPGEGKHTGELFF.

In DNA, the CDR3 is TGTGCCAGCAGTACCCGGGACGGCTATGGCTACACCTTC. This translates into CASSTRDGYGYTF. The chain combines TRBV25-1 with TRBJ1-2, with a possible D match to TRBD1 (5 bases). This CDR3 has 13 residues. Germline V gene lookup returns CDR1 MGHDK and CDR2 SYGVNS. The V end was cut by 5 bases, the J end by 4 bases, with 11 bases between.

V gene TRBV29-1 combines with J gene TRBJ1-1; 7 bases map to TRBD1. Germline trimming cut 6 bases from V and 7 bases from J; bases unmatched to any gene: 11. This CDR3 has 13 amino acids. Germline loops: CDR1 SQVTM, CDR2 ANQGSEA. The CDR3 sequence: CSVSTGRRNEAFF. The CDR3 DNA sequence: TGCAGCGTGTCGACAGGGAGAAGGAATGAAGCTTTCTTT. The variable domain in full, with the rest retrieved from reference TRBV29-1 and TRBJ1-1, is SAVISQKPSRDICQRGTSLTIQCQVDSQVTMMFWYRQQPGQSLTLIATANQGSEATYESGFVIDKFPISRPNLTFSTLTVSNMSPEDSSIYLCSVSTGRRNEAFFGQGTRLTVV.

The chain has TRBV5-5 and TRBJ2-5; tentatively, D is TRBD1 (6 bases). The CDR3 is made up of 13 amino acids. V was cut by 4 bases and J by 5 bases, with 12 bases left in between. The germline CDR1 and CDR2 sequences are SGHKS and YYEKEE (reference sequence). CDR3 in DNA: TGTGCCAGCAGCATCAGGGGAGCGGAGACCCAGTACTTC. Translated, it gives CASSIRGAETQYF. Based on the CDR3 plus reference TRBV5-5 and TRBJ2-5, the full variable domain is DAGVTQSPTHLIKTRGQQVTLRCSPISGHKSVSWYQQVLGQGPQFIFQYYEKEERGRGNFPDRFSARQFPNYSSELNVNALLLGDSALYLCASSIRGAETQYFGPGTRLLVL.